Presented here are 24 T cell receptor beta chains from one specimen sequenced in a study of T cell changes during pregnancy in multiple sclerosis. The repertoire was sequenced with immunoSEQ multiplex PCR; TCRdb's copy has only in-frame clones and lacks some. This table has 40,000 or so clones, 70% to 90% appearing once. Specimen: CD8+ T cells from peripheral blood mononuclear cells, collected in the first trimester of pregnancy. All receptors derive from a female donor with multiple sclerosis, enrolled in a pregnancy study.

V is TRBV5-4 and J is TRBJ1-1; 8 bases match TRBD1. The V and J ends lost 3 bases and 3 bases, in that order; junction bases with no gene match: 1. The CDR3 is 13 residues long. Germline-derived CDR1 and CDR2 are SGHNT and YYREEE (reference sequence). This chain's CDR3 is CASSYRGDTEAFF. The CDR3 DNA reads as TGTGCCAGCAGCTACAGGGGGGACACTGAAGCTTTCTTT.

V gene TRBV4-3 combines with J gene TRBJ2-3, with D possibly matching TRBD2 (5 bases). The germline CDR1 and CDR2 sequences are LGHNA and YSLEER. There are 11 residues in the CDR3. Trimming cost V 5 bases and J 6 bases, with 6 bases left between them. CDR3 in amino acids: CASSGGDTQYF. The CDR3, as DNA: TGCGCCAGCAGCGGCGGGGATACGCAGTATTTT.

This clone was recorded once. The CDR3 spells CASSSLQGYPGELFF. CDR3 DNA sequence: TGTGCCAGCAGCTCATTACAGGGGTACCCCGGGGAGCTGTTTTTT. This rearrangement joins TRBV9 to TRBJ2-2; 7 nucleotides line up with TRBD1. The CDR3 loop spans 15 amino acids. Germline CDR1 and CDR2: SGDLS and YYNGEE. With 4 bases clipped from V and 6 bases from J, the junction kept 9 bases outside the gene matches.

V gene TRBV4-3 combines with J gene TRBJ2-7, with 7 positions matching TRBD1. In germline, CDR1 is LGHNA, CDR2 YSLEER. V lost 0 bases to trimming and J lost 4 bases; unmatched junction nucleotides: 9. This CDR3 has 16 amino acids. The CDR3 DNA is TGCGCCAGCAGCCAAGATCAGGGGACAGCATCTTACGAGCAGTACTTC. It codes for CASSQDQGTASYEQYF.

V is TRBV7-8 and J is TRBJ1-1; D possibly corresponds to TRBD1 (5 bases). There are 14 residues in the CDR3. The germline V gene has CDR1 SGHVS and CDR2 FQNEAQ. V shed 1 base and J shed 10 bases, with 16 bases lying between them. CDR3 sequence: CASSLEGRAMGAFF. CDR3 DNA sequence: TGTGCCAGCAGCTTAGAGGGCAGGGCGATGGGAGCTTTCTTT.

The chain has TRBV19 and TRBJ2-7; 10 bases match TRBD1. The CDR3 spans 14 residues. V shed 8 bases and J 5 bases; nucleotides not matched to a gene: 9. Germline-derived CDR1 and CDR2 are LNHDA and SQIVND (reference sequence). CDR3 loop: CASCSGTGVDEQYF. In DNA, the CDR3 is TGTGCCAGTTGTTCAGGGACAGGGGTCGACGAGCAGTACTTC.

The CDR3 loop is CASSLRGLGIPNYGYTF. CDR3 coding DNA: TGTGCCAGCAGCCTGAGGGGGCTAGGAATTCCTAACTATGGCTACACCTTC. The chain carries TRBV27 and TRBJ1-2; 7 nucleotides line up with TRBD1. Per germline, CDR1 MNHEY and CDR2 SMNVEV (reference sequence). Unmatched junction bases numbered 13, after V lost 6 bases and J lost 0 bases. The CDR3 spans 17 residues.

The chain combines TRBV9 with TRBJ2-3, with TRBD2 matching 13 bases. CDR3 length: 17 amino acids. J was trimmed by 2 bases and V by 4 bases; bases with no gene match: 7. In germline, CDR1 is SGDLS, CDR2 YYNGEE. This CDR3 reads CASSTRTSGGYTDTQYF. In DNA form, the CDR3 reads TGTGCCAGCAGCACTCGGACTAGCGGGGGATACACAGATACGCAGTATTTT.

The V call is TRBV4-3, the J call TRBJ2-7; 10 bases align to TRBD1. The V gene end was trimmed by 4 bases and the J gene end by 3 bases; junction bases not matched to a gene: 3. Per the germline V gene, CDR1 is LGHNA and CDR2 is YSLEER. The CDR3 is 14 residues long. The CDR3 here is CASSPGQGGYEQYF. As DNA, the CDR3 is TGCGCCAGCAGCCCTGGACAGGGGGGCTACGAGCAGTACTTC.

The chain employs TRBV7-9 and TRBJ2-7; perhaps TRBD1 as D (5 bases). Per germline, CDR1 SEHNR and CDR2 FQNEAQ (reference sequence). The V end lost 5 bases, the J end lost 5 bases, and 10 bases lay between the germline ends. The CDR3 is made up of 12 amino acids. Here the CDR3 reads CASSPDSNEQYF. The CDR3 nucleotides read TGTGCCAGCAGCCCTGACAGTAACGAGCAGTACTTC.

This clone was recorded only once. This rearrangement joins TRBV9 to TRBJ2-7, with no clear D. CDR3 length: 15 amino acids. Trimming cost V 0 bases and J 5 bases, with 15 bases left between them. Germline lookup yields CDR1 SGDLS and CDR2 YYNGEE. The chain's CDR3 is CASSVAGSEPDEQYF. The CDR3 DNA follows: TGTGCCAGCAGCGTAGCTGGCAGTGAACCCGACGAGCAGTACTTC.

The chain uses TRBV6-1 and TRBJ2-7; tentative D call: TRBD1 (5 bases). This CDR3 contains 14 residues. V was shortened by 2 bases and J by 0 bases, with 8 bases between the two germline ends. CDR1 and CDR2 from the germline V gene are MNHNS and SASEGT. The CDR3 here is CASSEIRASYEQYF. CDR3 sequence (DNA): TGTGCCAGCAGTGAAATCAGGGCCTCCTACGAGCAGTACTTC.

The chain has TRBV9 and TRBJ1-6; D perhaps matches TRBD1 (5 bases). V lost 0 bases to trimming and J lost 6 bases, with 10 bases between them. CDR1 is SGDLS, CDR2 YYNGEE, per germline. The CDR3 is made up of 15 amino acids. The DNA for the CDR3 is TGTGCCAGCAGCGTAGGGGGCGGTTCTAATTCACCCCTCCACTTT. Protein: CASSVGGGSNSPLHF. Variable domain in full (rest from reference TRBV9 and TRBJ1-6): DSGVTQTPKHLITATGQRVTLRCSPRSGDLSVYWYQQSLDQGLQFLIQYYNGEERAKGNILERFSAQQFPDLHSELNLSSLELGDSALYFCASSVGGGSNSPLHFGNGTRLTVT.

This clone is classed as medium-sized. V gene TRBV6-4 combines with J gene TRBJ1-1, with 11 bases lining up with TRBD1. This CDR3 spans 15 amino acids. Germline values: CDR1 MRHNA, CDR2 SNTAGT. With V trimmed by 4 bases and J by 6 bases, 7 bases remained unmatched. CDR3 loop: CASSVDPGQGAEAFF. In DNA, the CDR3 is TGTGCCAGCAGTGTTGATCCGGGACAGGGGGCTGAAGCTTTCTTT.

The V gene is TRBV19, the J gene TRBJ1-1; D is unclear. V was clipped by 3 bases and J by 0 bases, with 11 bases between them. From germline, CDR1 is LNHDA and CDR2 SQIVND (reference sequence). The CDR3 is 15 residues long. CDR3 loop: CASSIAEALNTEAFF. In DNA, the CDR3 is TGTGCCAGTAGTATCGCGGAAGCATTGAACACTGAAGCTTTCTTT.

This chain joins TRBV6-1 and TRBJ1-1; D perhaps matches TRBD1 (5 bases). CDR3 size: 14 residues. V was cut by 5 bases and J by 0 bases, with 10 bases left in between. Germline CDR1 is MNHNS and CDR2 is SASEGT. CDR3 sequence (DNA): TGTGCCAGCAGTACGGGACTGCTGAACACTGAAGCTTTCTTT. It encodes CASSTGLLNTEAFF.

The rearrangement links TRBV11-1 to TRBJ1-1; maybe TRBD1 (6 bases). The germline V gene has CDR1 SGHAT and CDR2 FQDESV (reference sequence). The CDR3 covers 14 residues. Trimming took off 5 bases at V and 5 bases at J, with 15 bases between the two ends. This chain's CDR3 is CASSMGASGTEAFF. CDR3 nucleotide sequence: TGTGCCAGCAGCATGGGGGCTTCGGGGACTGAAGCTTTCTTT.

J is TRBJ2-7 and V is TRBV4-2; 9 bases fit TRBD2. J gave up 2 bases and V 0 bases, and 2 bases lay outside the gene matches. The CDR3 extends over 15 amino acids. The germline CDR1 and CDR2 sequences are LGHNA and YNFKEQ. CDR3 DNA sequence: TGTGCCAGCAGCCAAGAGGCGGGGGGGCCCTACGAGCAGTACTTC. Translating gives CASSQEAGGPYEQYF.

Only a few counts were recorded for this clone. The chain employs TRBV11-2 and TRBJ1-1; 8 positions agree with TRBD1. V was pared by 4 bases and J by 3 bases, with 4 bases of the junction left unmatched. This CDR3 has 14 residues. CDR1 and CDR2 (germline): SGHAT, FQNNGV. For the CDR3, the DNA is TGTGCCAGCAGCTCGACAGGGGTCGACACTGAAGCTTTCTTT. Its protein product is CASSSTGVDTEAFF. The variable domain in full, completed from reference TRBV11-2 and TRBJ1-1, reads EAGVAQSPRYKIIEKRQSVAFWCNPISGHATLYWYQQILGQGPKLLIQFQNNGVVDDSQLPKDRFSAERLKGVDSTLKIQPAKLEDSAVYLCASSSTGVDTEAFFGQGTRLTVV.

The chain joins TRBV7-9 to TRBJ1-4; maybe TRBD1 (6 bases). The ends were cut back, 7 bases at V and 6 bases at J, with 15 bases in the middle. Germline values: CDR1 SEHNR, CDR2 FQNEAQ (reference sequence). The length of the CDR3 is 14 residues. Written as DNA, the CDR3 is TGTGCCAGCACCGGGGGGGGCGCTTATGAAAAACTGTTTTTT. This encodes CASTGGGAYEKLFF.

The chain has TRBV21-1 and TRBJ2-7; TRBD1, the D gene given by the table, was not confirmed from the DNA. TRBV21-1 is labeled a pseudogene. The CDR3 runs 15 residues. The CDR3 coding sequence is TGTGCCAGCAGCAAAAGGGGTCGTTCTGCTACCAAGCAGTACTTC. Residues: CASSKRGRSATKQYF.

The chain uses TRBV4-2 and TRBJ2-3, with unresolved D. Germline CDR1 reads LGHNA; CDR2 reads YNFKEQ. V lost 4 bases to trimming and J lost 5 bases, with 10 bases between them. The CDR3 contains 13 residues. The CDR3 is CASSPSPVDTQYF. In DNA form, the CDR3 reads TGTGCCAGCAGCCCCTCCCCGGTAGATACGCAGTATTTT.

This clone was counted once. The V call is TRBV4-3, the J call TRBJ2-1, with 7 bases fitting TRBD1. V shed 4 bases, J shed 4 bases, and the junction held 7 bases outside the gene matches. This CDR3 has 15 residues. The germline V gene has CDR1 LGHNA and CDR2 YSLEER. This chain's CDR3 is CASSLLRDSYNEQFF. The CDR3 DNA reads TGCGCCAGCAGCCTATTACGGGACAGTTACAATGAGCAGTTCTTC.

In this sample, this clone turned up a few times. The chain recombines TRBV30 with TRBJ1-1, with D possibly TRBD1 on 6 matching bases. The germline V and J ends were trimmed by 0 bases and 1 base, with 12 bases remaining between them. Germline V gene sequence: CDR1 GTSNPN, CDR2 SVGIG (reference sequence). The CDR3 covers 15 residues. CDR3 coding DNA: TGTGCCTGGAGTGTACTAGGACAGTGGAACACTGAAGCTTTCTTT. This encodes CAWSVLGQWNTEAFF.